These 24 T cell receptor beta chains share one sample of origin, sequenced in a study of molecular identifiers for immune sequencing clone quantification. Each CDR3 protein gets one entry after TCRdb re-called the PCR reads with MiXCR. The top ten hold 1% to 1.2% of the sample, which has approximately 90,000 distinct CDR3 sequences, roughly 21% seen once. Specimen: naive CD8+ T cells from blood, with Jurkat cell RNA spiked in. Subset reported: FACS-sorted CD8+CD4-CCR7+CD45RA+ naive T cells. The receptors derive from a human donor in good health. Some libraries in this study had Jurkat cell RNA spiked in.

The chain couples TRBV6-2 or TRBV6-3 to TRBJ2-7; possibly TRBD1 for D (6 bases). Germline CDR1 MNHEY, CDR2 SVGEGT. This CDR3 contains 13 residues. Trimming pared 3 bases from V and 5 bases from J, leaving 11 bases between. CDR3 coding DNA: TGTGCCAGCAGTTATCCGACAGGCCACGAGCAGTACTTC. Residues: CASSYPTGHEQYF.

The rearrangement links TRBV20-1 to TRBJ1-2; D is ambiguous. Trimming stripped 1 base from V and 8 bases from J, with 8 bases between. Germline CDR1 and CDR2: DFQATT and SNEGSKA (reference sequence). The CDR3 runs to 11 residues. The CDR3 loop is CSARVLEGYTF. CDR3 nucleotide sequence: TGCAGTGCTAGAGTTTTGGAGGGCTACACCTTC.

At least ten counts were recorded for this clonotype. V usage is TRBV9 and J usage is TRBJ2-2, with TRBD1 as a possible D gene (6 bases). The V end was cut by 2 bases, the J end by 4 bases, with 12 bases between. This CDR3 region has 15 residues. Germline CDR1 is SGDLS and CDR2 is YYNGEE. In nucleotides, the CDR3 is TGTGCCAGCAGCGTCGACAGGCTCGGCACCGGGGAGCTGTTTTTT. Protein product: CASSVDRLGTGELFF.

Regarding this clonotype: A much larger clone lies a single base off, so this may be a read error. The CDR3 bases are TGCAGTGCTAGAGGTCTCCTGGCGGGAGAGCAGTACTTC. Residues: CSARGLLAGEQYF. V is TRBV20-1 and J is TRBJ2-7, with D maybe TRBD2 (6 bases). CDR1 and CDR2 (germline): DFQATT, SNEGSKA (reference sequence). The CDR3 runs 13 residues. Trimming stripped 1 base from V and 7 bases from J, with 14 bases between.

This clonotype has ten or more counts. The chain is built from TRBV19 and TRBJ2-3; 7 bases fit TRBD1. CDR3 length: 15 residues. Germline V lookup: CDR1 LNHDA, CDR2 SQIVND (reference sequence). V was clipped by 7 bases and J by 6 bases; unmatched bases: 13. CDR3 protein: CASTEGAFPRDTQYF. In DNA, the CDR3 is TGTGCCAGTACCGAGGGGGCCTTCCCCCGCGATACGCAGTATTTT.

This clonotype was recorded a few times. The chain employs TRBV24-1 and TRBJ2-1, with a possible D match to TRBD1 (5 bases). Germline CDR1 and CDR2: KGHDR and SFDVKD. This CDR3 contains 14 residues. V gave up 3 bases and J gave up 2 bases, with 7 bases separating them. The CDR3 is CATSDAGTYNEQFF. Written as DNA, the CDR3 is TGTGCCACCAGTGATGCAGGGACCTACAATGAGCAGTTCTTC.

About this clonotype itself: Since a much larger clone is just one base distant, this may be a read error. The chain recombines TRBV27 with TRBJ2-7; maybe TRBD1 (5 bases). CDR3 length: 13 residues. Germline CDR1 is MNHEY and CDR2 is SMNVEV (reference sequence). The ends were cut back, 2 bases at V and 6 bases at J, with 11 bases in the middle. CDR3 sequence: CASSLGQGREQYF. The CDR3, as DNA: TGTGCCAGCAGTTTAGGGCAGGGCCGCGAGCAGTACTTC.

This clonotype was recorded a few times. The CDR3 protein is CASSPSYSYNEQFF. The CDR3 DNA sequence: TGTGCCAGCAGTCCAAGCTACTCCTACAATGAGCAGTTCTTC. The rearrangement links TRBV7-3 to TRBJ2-1, with unresolved D. CDR1 and CDR2 (germline): SGHTA, FQGTGA. CDR3 length equals 14 residues. With 6 bases removed from V and 0 bases from J, the gap between germline ends came to 9 bases.

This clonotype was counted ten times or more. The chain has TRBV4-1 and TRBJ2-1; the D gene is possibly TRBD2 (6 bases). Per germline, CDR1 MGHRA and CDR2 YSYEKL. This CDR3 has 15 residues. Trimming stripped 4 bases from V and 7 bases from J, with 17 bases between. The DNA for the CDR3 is TGCGCCAGCAGCCGAGATACTAGCTTGGGAAATGAGCAGTTCTTC. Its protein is CASSRDTSLGNEQFF.

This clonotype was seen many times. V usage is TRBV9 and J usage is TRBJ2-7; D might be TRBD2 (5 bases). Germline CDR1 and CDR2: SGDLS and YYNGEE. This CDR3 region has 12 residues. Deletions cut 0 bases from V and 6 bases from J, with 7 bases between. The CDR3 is CASSVVGGEQYF. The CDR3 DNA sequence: TGTGCCAGCAGCGTAGTAGGAGGCGAGCAGTACTTC.

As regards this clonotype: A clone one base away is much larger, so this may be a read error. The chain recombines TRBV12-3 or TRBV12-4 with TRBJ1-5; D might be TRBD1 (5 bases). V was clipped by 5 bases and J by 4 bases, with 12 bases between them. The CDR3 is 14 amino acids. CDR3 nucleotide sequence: TGTGCCAGCAGTCTCTGGACACCTAATCAGCCCCAGCATTTT. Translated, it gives CASSLWTPNQPQHF.

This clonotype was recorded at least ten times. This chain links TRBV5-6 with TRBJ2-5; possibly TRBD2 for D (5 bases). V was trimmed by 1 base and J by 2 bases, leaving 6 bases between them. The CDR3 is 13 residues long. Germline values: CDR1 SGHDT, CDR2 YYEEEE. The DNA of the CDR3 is TGTGCCAGCAGCTTGCGGACTCAAGAGACCCAGTACTTC. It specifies CASSLRTQETQYF. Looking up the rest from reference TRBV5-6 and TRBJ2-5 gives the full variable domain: DAGVTQSPTHLIKTRGQQVTLRCSPKSGHDTVSWYQQALGQGPQFIFQYYEEEERQRGNFPDRFSGHQFPNYSSELNVNALLLGDSALYLCASSLRTQETQYFGPGTRLLVL.

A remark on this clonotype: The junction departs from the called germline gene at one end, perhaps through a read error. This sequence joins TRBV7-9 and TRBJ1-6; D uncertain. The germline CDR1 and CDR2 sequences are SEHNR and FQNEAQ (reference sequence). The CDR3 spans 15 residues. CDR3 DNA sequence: TGTGTCAGCAGCCCCCCTCCCCCCCCGAATTCACCCCTCCACTTT. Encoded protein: CVSSPPPPPNSPLHF.

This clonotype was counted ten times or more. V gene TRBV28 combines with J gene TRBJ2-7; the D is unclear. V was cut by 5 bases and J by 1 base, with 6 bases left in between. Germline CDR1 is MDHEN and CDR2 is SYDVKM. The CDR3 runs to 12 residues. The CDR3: CASSPDSYEQYF. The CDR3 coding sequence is TGTGCCAGCAGTCCTGATTCCTACGAGCAGTACTTC. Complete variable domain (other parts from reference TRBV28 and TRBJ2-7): DVKVTQSSRYLVKRTGEKVFLECVQDMDHENMFWYRQDPGLGLRLIYFSYDVKMKEKGDIPEGYSVSREKKERFSLILESASTNQTSMYLCASSPDSYEQYFGPGTRLTVT.

CDR3 sequence: CASSFTAGDEQYF. CDR3 bases: TGTGCCAGCAGTTTTACGGCGGGGGACGAGCAGTACTTC. This chain joins TRBV27 and TRBJ2-7; 7 nucleotides agree with TRBD2. V was clipped by 3 bases and J by 5 bases; unmatched bases: 4. The CDR3 runs to 13 residues. Looked up from germline, CDR1 is MNHEY and CDR2 is SMNVEV (reference sequence).

CDR3 DNA sequence: TGTGCCAGCAGTACCCCTGGTGGGGCCAACACCGGGGAGCTGTTTTTT. Its protein product is CASSTPGGANTGELFF. The chain combines TRBV27 with TRBJ2-2; D may be TRBD1 (5 bases). From germline, CDR1 is MNHEY and CDR2 SMNVEV (reference sequence). The V and J ends lost 5 bases and 2 bases respectively, with 15 bases between them. There are 16 residues in the CDR3.

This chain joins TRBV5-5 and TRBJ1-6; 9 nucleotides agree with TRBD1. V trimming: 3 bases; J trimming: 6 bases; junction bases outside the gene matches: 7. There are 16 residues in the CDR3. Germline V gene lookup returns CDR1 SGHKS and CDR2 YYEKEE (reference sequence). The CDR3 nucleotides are TGTGCCAGCAGCTCGAAAACAGGGGGCGGTAATTCACCCCTCCACTTT. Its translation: CASSSKTGGGNSPLHF.

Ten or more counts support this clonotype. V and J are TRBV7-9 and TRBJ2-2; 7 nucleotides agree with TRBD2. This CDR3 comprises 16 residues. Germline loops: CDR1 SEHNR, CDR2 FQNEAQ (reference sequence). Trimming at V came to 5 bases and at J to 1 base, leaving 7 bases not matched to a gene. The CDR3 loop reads CASSPGAGLNTGELFF. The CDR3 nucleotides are TGTGCCAGCAGCCCCGGAGCGGGGTTGAACACCGGGGAGCTGTTTTTT.

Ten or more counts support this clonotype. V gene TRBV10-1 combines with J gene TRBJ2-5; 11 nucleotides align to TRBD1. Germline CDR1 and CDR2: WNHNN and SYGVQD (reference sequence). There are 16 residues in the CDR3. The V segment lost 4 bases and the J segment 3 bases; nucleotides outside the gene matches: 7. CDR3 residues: CASSASGTGGKETQYF. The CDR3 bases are TGCGCCAGCAGTGCGTCGGGGACAGGGGGTAAAGAGACCCAGTACTTC.

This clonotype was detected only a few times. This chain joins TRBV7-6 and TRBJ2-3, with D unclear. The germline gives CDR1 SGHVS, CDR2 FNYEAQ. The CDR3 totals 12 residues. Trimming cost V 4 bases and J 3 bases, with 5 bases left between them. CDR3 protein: CASSSETDTQYF. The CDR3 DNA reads TGTGCCAGCAGCTCTGAGACAGATACGCAGTATTTT.

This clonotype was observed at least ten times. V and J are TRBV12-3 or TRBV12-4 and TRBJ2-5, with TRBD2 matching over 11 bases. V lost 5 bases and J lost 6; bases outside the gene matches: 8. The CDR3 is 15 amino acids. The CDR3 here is CASSLTSGDGQTQYF. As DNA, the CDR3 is TGTGCCAGCAGTCTGACTAGCGGGGACGGCCAGACCCAGTACTTC.

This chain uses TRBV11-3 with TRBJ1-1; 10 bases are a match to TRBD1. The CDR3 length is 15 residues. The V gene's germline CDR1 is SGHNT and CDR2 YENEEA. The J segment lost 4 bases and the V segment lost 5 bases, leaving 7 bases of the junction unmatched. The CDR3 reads CASSKGQGDLTEAFF. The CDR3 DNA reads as TGTGCCAGCAGCAAAGGACAGGGGGACCTCACTGAAGCTTTCTTT. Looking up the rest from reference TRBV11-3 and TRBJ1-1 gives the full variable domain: EAGVVQSPRYKIIEKKQPVAFWCNPISGHNTLYWYLQNLGQGPELLIRYENEEAVDDSQLPKDRFSAERLKGVDSTLKIQPAELGDSAVYLCASSKGQGDLTEAFFGQGTRLTVV.

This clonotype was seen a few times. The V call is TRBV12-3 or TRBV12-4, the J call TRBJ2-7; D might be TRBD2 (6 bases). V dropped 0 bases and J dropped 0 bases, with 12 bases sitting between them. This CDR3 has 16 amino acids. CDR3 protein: CASSLAGGLTSYEQYF. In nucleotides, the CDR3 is TGTGCCAGCAGTTTAGCTGGGGGGTTAACCTCCTACGAGCAGTACTTC.

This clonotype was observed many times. The CDR3 loop is CAWSLGPDTQYF. The CDR3 DNA reads as TGTGCCTGGAGTTTAGGGCCAGATACGCAGTATTTT. The chain has TRBV30 and TRBJ2-3; D gene unclear. CDR1 and CDR2 (germline): GTSNPN, SVGIG (reference sequence). CDR3 length: 12 residues. V dropped 2 bases and J dropped 4 bases, with 7 bases sitting between them.